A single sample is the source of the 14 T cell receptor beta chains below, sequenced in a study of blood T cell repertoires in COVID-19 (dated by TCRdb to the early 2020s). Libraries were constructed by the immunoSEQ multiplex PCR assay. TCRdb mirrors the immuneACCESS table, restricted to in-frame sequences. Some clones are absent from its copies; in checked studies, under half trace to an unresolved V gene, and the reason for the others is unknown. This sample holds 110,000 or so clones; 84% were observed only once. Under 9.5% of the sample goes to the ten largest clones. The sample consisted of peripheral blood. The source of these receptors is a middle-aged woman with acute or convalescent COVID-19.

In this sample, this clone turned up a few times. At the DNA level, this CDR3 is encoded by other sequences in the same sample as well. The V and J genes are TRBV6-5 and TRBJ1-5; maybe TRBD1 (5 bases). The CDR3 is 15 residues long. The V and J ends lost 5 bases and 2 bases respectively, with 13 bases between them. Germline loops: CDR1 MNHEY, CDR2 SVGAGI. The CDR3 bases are TGTGCCAGCAGTCCCCAGGGATACGGCAATCAGCCCCAGCATTTT. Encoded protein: CASSPQGYGNQPQHF.

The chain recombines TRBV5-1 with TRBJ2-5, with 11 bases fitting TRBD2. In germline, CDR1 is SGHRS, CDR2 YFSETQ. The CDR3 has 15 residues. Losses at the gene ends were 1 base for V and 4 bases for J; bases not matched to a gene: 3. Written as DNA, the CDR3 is TGCGCCAGCAGCTTGAATAGCGGGGGGGTAGAGACCCAGTACTTC. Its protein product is CASSLNSGGVETQYF.

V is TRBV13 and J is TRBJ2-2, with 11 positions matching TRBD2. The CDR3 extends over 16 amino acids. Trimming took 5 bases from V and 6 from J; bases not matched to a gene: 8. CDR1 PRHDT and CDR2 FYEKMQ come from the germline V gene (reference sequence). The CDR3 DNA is TGTGCCAGCAGCCAACAACTGGGACTAGCGGCCGGGGAGCTGTTTTTT. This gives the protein CASSQQLGLAAGELFF.

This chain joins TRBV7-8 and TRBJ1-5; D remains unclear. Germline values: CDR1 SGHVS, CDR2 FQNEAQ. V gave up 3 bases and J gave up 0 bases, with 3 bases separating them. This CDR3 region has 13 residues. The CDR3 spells CASSFNSNQPQHF. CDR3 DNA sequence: TGTGCCAGCAGCTTTAATAGCAATCAGCCCCAGCATTTT.

Here the CDR3 DNA reads TGCGCCAGCAGCCACAGGGAGGGACCCTACGAGCAGTACTTC. Protein product: CASSHREGPYEQYF. The chain has TRBV4-1 and TRBJ2-7; 7 nucleotides match TRBD2. V dropped 3 bases and J dropped 2; count of bases not matched to a gene: 4. The germline V gene has CDR1 MGHRA and CDR2 YSYEKL. The CDR3 length is 14 residues.

Here the CDR3 reads CASSQTSGTMNFDEQFF. CDR3 bases: TGCGCCAGCAGCCAAACCTCCGGGACTATGAATTTTGATGAGCAGTTCTTC. The V and J genes are TRBV4-3 and TRBJ2-1, with 7 positions matching TRBD2. The CDR3 covers 17 residues. Germline CDR1 is LGHNA and CDR2 is YSLEER. Germline trimming cut 2 bases from V and 8 bases from J; bases unmatched to any gene: 15.

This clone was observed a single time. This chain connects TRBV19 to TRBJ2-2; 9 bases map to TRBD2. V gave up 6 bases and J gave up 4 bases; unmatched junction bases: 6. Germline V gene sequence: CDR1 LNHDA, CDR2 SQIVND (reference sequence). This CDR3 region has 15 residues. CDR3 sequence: CASRGAGGLTGELFF. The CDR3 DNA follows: TGTGCCAGTAGGGGAGCGGGGGGTCTCACCGGGGAGCTGTTTTTT.

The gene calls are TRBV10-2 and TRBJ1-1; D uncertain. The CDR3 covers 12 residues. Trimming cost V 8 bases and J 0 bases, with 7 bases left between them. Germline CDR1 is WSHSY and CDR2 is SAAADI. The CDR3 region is CASQKLNTEAFF. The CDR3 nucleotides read TGCGCCAGCCAGAAGTTGAACACTGAAGCTTTCTTT.

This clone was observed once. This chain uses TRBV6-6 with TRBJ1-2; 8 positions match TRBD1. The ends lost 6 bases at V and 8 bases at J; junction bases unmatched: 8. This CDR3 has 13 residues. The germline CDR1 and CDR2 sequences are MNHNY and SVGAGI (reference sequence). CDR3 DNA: TGTGCCAGCAGCTTACAGGGGGGAGGGGGCTACACCTTC. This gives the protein CASSLQGGGGYTF.

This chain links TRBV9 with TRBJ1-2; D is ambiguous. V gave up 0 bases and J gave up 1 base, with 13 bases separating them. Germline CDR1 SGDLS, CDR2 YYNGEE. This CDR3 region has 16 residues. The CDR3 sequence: CASSVGGGGNNYGYTF. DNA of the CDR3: TGTGCCAGCAGCGTAGGGGGAGGAGGTAATAACTATGGCTACACCTTC.

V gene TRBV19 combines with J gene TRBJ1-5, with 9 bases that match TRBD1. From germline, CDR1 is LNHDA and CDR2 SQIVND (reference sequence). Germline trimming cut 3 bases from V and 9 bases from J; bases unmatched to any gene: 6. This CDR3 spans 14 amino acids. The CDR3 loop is CASSIRTGERPQHF. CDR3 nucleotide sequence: TGTGCCAGTAGTATTCGGACAGGGGAGAGGCCCCAGCATTTT.

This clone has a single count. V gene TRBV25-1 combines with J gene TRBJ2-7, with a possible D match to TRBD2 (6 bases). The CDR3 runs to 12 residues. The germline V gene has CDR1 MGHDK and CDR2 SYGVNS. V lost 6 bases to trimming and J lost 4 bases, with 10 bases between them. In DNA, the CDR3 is TGTGCCAGCAGGGCGGGGTCATACGAGCAGTACTTC. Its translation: CASRAGSYEQYF.

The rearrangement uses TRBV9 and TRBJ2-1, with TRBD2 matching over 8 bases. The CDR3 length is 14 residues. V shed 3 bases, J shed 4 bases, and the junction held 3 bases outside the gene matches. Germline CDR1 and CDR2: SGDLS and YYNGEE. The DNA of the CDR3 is TGTGCCAGCAGCGAGGCGGGGGGATACAATGAGCAGTTCTTC. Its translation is CASSEAGGYNEQFF.

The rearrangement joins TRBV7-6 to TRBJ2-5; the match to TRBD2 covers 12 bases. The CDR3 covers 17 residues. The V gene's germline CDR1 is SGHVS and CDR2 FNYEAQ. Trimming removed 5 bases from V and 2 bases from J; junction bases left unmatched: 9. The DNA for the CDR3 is TGTGCCAGCAGCCCGACTAGCGGGGGTTCCCTTCAAGAGACCCAGTACTTC. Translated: CASSPTSGGSLQETQYF.